These T cell receptor beta chains were read from a single sample in a study of tumor-infiltrating lymphocytes in primary liver carcinoma. TCRdb recomputed calls from the multiplex PCR reads with MiXCR, one row per CDR3 protein. This repertoire shows 95,000 to 150,000 distinct CDR3 sequences, about 68% found once; its top ten account for about a tenth. The sequenced sample was liver tumor tissue from sampling region 1. These TCRs come from a woman aged 55-75 years with primary liver carcinoma and hepatitis B virus infection. Both conserved end residues are part of each CDR3. Clone sizes are given selectively: once, few, many, or a class where the clone is expanded.

v_gene: TRBV5-6
j_gene: TRBJ2-3
abundance: .
CDR3aa: CASGPRTRSTTDTQYF

v_gene: TRBV28
j_gene: TRBJ2-3
abundance: once
CDR3aa: CASSTPVPGFYPDTQYF

v_gene: TRBV24-1
j_gene: TRBJ2-1
abundance: .
CDR3aa: CATSDSRTTSYNEHFF

v_gene: TRBV11-2
j_gene: TRBJ2-5
abundance: .
CDR3aa: CTSSRSAGPGSQETQYF

v_gene: TRBV11-2
j_gene: TRBJ2-7
abundance: .
CDR3aa: CASSQNREYYEQYF

v_gene: TRBV11-2
j_gene: TRBJ2-7
abundance: many
CDR3aa: CASGLEILGEQYF

v_gene: TRBV12-3/TRBV12-4
j_gene: TRBJ1-2
abundance: once
CDR3aa: CANYRIEDDYTF

v_gene: TRBV28
j_gene: TRBJ2-7
abundance: .
CDR3aa: CARVSNGTGISYEQYF

v_gene: TRBV28
j_gene: TRBJ2-1
abundance: .
CDR3aa: CASRGGGATRSYNEQSF

v_gene: TRBV29-1
j_gene: TRBJ2-2
abundance: many
CDR3aa: CSVDSSGMTGELFF

v_gene: TRBV6-1
j_gene: TRBJ2-1
abundance: .
CDR3aa: CASSEFPVGTMSSCKEQFF

v_gene: TRBV10-3
j_gene: TRBJ1-2
abundance: .
CDR3aa: CAISEKGTGYGYTF

v_gene: TRBV25-1
j_gene: TRBJ1-1
abundance: .
CDR3aa: CASSWGRMNTEAFF

v_gene: TRBV11-3
j_gene: TRBJ2-3
abundance: once
CDR3aa: CASSLGEVSTATDTQYF

v_gene: TRBV4-1
j_gene: TRBJ2-3
abundance: many
CDR3aa: CASSLGHSSTDTQYF

v_gene: TRBV20-1
j_gene: TRBJ2-2
abundance: few
CDR3aa: CSAIRGQGAAGELFF

v_gene: TRBV10-3
j_gene: TRBJ1-2
abundance: .
CDR3aa: CTISGEGARYGYTF

v_gene: TRBV12-3/TRBV12-4
j_gene: TRBJ2-7
abundance: once
CDR3aa: CASRPDRGRSYEQYF

v_gene: TRBV28
j_gene: TRBJ2-7
abundance: .
CDR3aa: CASTEQGSDSYEQYF

v_gene: TRBV11-2
j_gene: TRBJ2-1
abundance: .
CDR3aa: CASSPRGVGVKEQFF

v_gene: TRBV5-4
j_gene: TRBJ2-6
abundance: few
CDR3aa: CASNLVGSGANVLTF

v_gene: TRBV20-1
j_gene: TRBJ2-7
abundance: many
CDR3aa: CSAQSSYEQYF

v_gene: TRBV28
j_gene: TRBJ1-1
abundance: few
CDR3aa: CASSGTGAPGTEAFF

v_gene: TRBV7-9
j_gene: TRBJ2-5
abundance: once
CDR3aa: CASSRGTGKETQYF

v_gene: TRBV6-5
j_gene: TRBJ2-5
abundance: many
CDR3aa: CASTGVDRTQYF